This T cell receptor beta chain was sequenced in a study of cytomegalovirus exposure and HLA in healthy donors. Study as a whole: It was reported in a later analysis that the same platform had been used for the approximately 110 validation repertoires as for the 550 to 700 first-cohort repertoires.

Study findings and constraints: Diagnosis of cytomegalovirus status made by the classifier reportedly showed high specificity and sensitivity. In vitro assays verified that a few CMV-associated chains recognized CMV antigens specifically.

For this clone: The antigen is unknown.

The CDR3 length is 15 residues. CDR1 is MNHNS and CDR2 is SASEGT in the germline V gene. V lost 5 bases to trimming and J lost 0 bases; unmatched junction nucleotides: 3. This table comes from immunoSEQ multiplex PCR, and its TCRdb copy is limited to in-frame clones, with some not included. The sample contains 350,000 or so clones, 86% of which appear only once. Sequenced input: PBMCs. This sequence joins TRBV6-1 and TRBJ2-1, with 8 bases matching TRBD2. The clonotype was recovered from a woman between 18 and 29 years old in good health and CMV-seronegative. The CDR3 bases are TGTGCCAGCAGTCCAGCGGGAGTCTCCTACAATGAGCAGTTCTTC. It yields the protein CASSPAGVSYNEQFF.